These T cell receptor beta chains were read from a single sample in a study of shared clonotypes between healthy human individuals. Generated by immunoSEQ multiplex PCR, the TCRdb table keeps only in-frame clones and is missing some. The sample has around 1.5 million clones, approximately 98% seen once. Sequenced input: naive CD4+ T cells sorted from blood. The receptors here all came from a man aged 25-40 years in good health. Both conserved end residues are part of each CDR3. A D gene is named only where the DNA matches it firmly. Rows give clone size only sometimes, using once, few, many, or a class for an expanded clone.

V gene: TRBV27
clone size: once
J gene: TRBJ2-7
CDR3 length: 16
D gene: NA
CDR3 DNA: TGTGCCAGCAGTTTAGGTATAAAGGGTTATGCCTACGAGCAGTACTTC
CDR3 protein: CASSLGIKGYAYEQYF

V gene: TRBV7-8
clone size: NA
J gene: TRBJ1-5
CDR3 length: 14
D gene: TRBD1
CDR3 DNA: TGTGCCAGCAGCCGGGACAGGTCCAATCAGCCCCAGCATTTT
CDR3 protein: CASSRDRSNQPQHF

V gene: TRBV14
clone size: NA
J gene: TRBJ1-5
CDR3 length: 14
D gene: NA
CDR3 DNA: TGTGCCAGCAGCCAAGGAGCAGGGCTCCAGCCCCAGCATTTT
CDR3 protein: CASSQGAGLQPQHF

V gene: TRBV19
clone size: NA
J gene: TRBJ2-3
CDR3 length: 14
D gene: TRBD1
CDR3 DNA: TGTGCCAGTAGTAACAGGGGATATGAAGATACGCAGTATTTT
CDR3 protein: CASSNRGYEDTQYF

V gene: TRBV5-1
clone size: NA
J gene: TRBJ2-3
CDR3 length: 14
D gene: NA
CDR3 DNA: TGCGCCAGCAGCTTTAACTTCGGCACAGATACGCAGTATTTT
CDR3 protein: CASSFNFGTDTQYF

V gene: TRBV5-1
clone size: once
J gene: TRBJ2-3
CDR3 length: 16
D gene: TRBD2
CDR3 DNA: TGCGCCAGCAGCGCAGGACTAGCGGGAGGCACAGATACGCAGTATTTT
CDR3 protein: CASSAGLAGGTDTQYF

V gene: TRBV2
clone size: NA
J gene: TRBJ1-4
CDR3 length: 14
D gene: NA
CDR3 DNA: TGTGCCAGCAGTGAAGTCAGGCCCTATGAAAAACTGTTTTTT
CDR3 protein: CASSEVRPYEKLFF

V gene: TRBV6-1
clone size: NA
J gene: TRBJ2-4
CDR3 length: 12
D gene: NA
CDR3 DNA: TGTGCCAGCAGTGAAGCACGCCAAACTCAGTACTTC
CDR3 protein: CASSEARQTQYF

V gene: TRBV11-2
clone size: NA
J gene: TRBJ2-7
CDR3 length: 15
D gene: NA
CDR3 DNA: TGTGCCAGCAGCTTAGATCGGGGGTGGGGATCCGAGCAGTACTTC
CDR3 protein: CASSLDRGWGSEQYF

V gene: TRBV18
clone size: NA
J gene: TRBJ2-7
CDR3 length: 15
D gene: NA
CDR3 DNA: TGTGCCAGCTCACCACCTAGCGGTGGGTCCTACGAGCAGTACTTC
CDR3 protein: CASSPPSGGSYEQYF

V gene: TRBV4-3
clone size: NA
J gene: TRBJ1-4
CDR3 length: 14
D gene: NA
CDR3 DNA: TGCGCCAGCAGCCTGACAGGTGGGGATGAAAAACTGTTTTTT
CDR3 protein: CASSLTGGDEKLFF

V gene: TRBV9
clone size: NA
J gene: TRBJ2-5
CDR3 length: 18
D gene: TRBD2
CDR3 DNA: TGTGCCAGCAGCGTAGCTACCACGACTAGCGGGAATCAAGAGACCCAGTACTTC
CDR3 protein: CASSVATTTSGNQETQYF

V gene: TRBV11-2
clone size: NA
J gene: TRBJ2-7
CDR3 length: 15
D gene: NA
CDR3 DNA: TGTGCCAGCAGCTTACGGCAGGAGAGCTCCTACGAGCAGTACTTC
CDR3 protein: CASSLRQESSYEQYF

V gene: TRBV5-6
clone size: NA
J gene: TRBJ2-3
CDR3 length: 12
D gene: NA
CDR3 DNA: TGTGCCAGCAGCTTGATAACAGATACGCAGTATTTT
CDR3 protein: CASSLITDTQYF

V gene: TRBV30
clone size: NA
J gene: TRBJ2-5
CDR3 length: 14
D gene: NA
CDR3 DNA: TGTGCCTGGAGATCCTATTGGGGGTTAGAGACCCAGTACTTC
CDR3 protein: CAWRSYWGLETQYF

V gene: TRBV6-6
clone size: NA
J gene: TRBJ1-2
CDR3 length: 15
D gene: NA
CDR3 DNA: TGTGCCAGCAGCCCGGAGTTGGGTAGGGACTATGGCTACACCTTC
CDR3 protein: CASSPELGRDYGYTF

V gene: TRBV5-4
clone size: NA
J gene: TRBJ2-3
CDR3 length: 16
D gene: TRBD2
CDR3 DNA: TGTGCCAGCAGCCAAATAGCGGGAGGCCCCACAGATACGCAGTATTTT
CDR3 protein: CASSQIAGGPTDTQYF

V gene: TRBV19
clone size: once
J gene: TRBJ2-3
CDR3 length: 13
D gene: TRBD1
CDR3 DNA: TGTGCCAGTAGCACAGAGACAGGGTGGCCGCAGTATTTT
CDR3 protein: CASSTETGWPQYF

V gene: TRBV6-5
clone size: NA
J gene: TRBJ2-7
CDR3 length: 15
D gene: NA
CDR3 DNA: TGTGCCAGCAGTTACTGGGGTCAACCCTCCTACGAGCAGTACTTC
CDR3 protein: CASSYWGQPSYEQYF

V gene: TRBV18
clone size: NA
J gene: TRBJ1-1
CDR3 length: 16
D gene: NA
CDR3 DNA: TGTGCCAGCTCACCCTTCCCGGGACGGGGAAACACTGAAGCTTTCTTT
CDR3 protein: CASSPFPGRGNTEAFF

V gene: TRBV28
clone size: NA
J gene: TRBJ1-1
CDR3 length: 13
D gene: NA
CDR3 DNA: TGTGCCAGCAGTTTCAACAGGAACACTGAAGCTTTCTTT
CDR3 protein: CASSFNRNTEAFF

V gene: TRBV7-8
clone size: NA
J gene: TRBJ1-2
CDR3 length: 18
D gene: TRBD1
CDR3 DNA: TGTGCCAGCAGCGACAACCCGACAGGGCTGGGCCGAAACTATGGCTACACCTTC
CDR3 protein: CASSDNPTGLGRNYGYTF

V gene: TRBV18
clone size: NA
J gene: TRBJ2-1
CDR3 length: 12
D gene: NA
CDR3 DNA: TGTGCCAGCTCACTCCTAGGGAATGAGCAGTTCTTC
CDR3 protein: CASSLLGNEQFF

V gene: TRBV28
clone size: NA
J gene: TRBJ1-1
CDR3 length: 13
D gene: NA
CDR3 DNA: TGTGCCAGTGTCCAAGCCCTTTACACTGAAGCTTTCTTT
CDR3 protein: CASVQALYTEAFF

V gene: TRBV5-1
clone size: NA
J gene: TRBJ2-3
CDR3 length: 14
D gene: NA
CDR3 DNA: TGCGCCAGCAGCGGAGGAGGGTACACAGATACGCAGTATTTT
CDR3 protein: CASSGGGYTDTQYF

V gene: TRBV9
clone size: once
J gene: TRBJ2-2
CDR3 length: 15
D gene: NA
CDR3 DNA: TGTGCCAGCAGCGTAGCCCAGGGGAACACCGGGGAGCTGTTTTTT
CDR3 protein: CASSVAQGNTGELFF

V gene: TRBV2
clone size: NA
J gene: TRBJ1-1
CDR3 length: 15
D gene: NA
CDR3 DNA: TGTGCCAGGACCACAGGGTGGAGAGGGAGCACTGAAGCTTTCTTT
CDR3 protein: CARTTGWRGSTEAFF

V gene: TRBV18
clone size: NA
J gene: TRBJ2-5
CDR3 length: 14
D gene: TRBD1
CDR3 DNA: TGTGCCAGCTCACCTAAGACAGGGGGAGAGACCCAGTACTTC
CDR3 protein: CASSPKTGGETQYF

V gene: TRBV19
clone size: NA
J gene: TRBJ1-5
CDR3 length: 16
D gene: TRBD1
CDR3 DNA: TGTGCCAGTAGTATGCAGGGGGGAGGTAGCAATCAGCCCCAGCATTTT
CDR3 protein: CASSMQGGGSNQPQHF

V gene: TRBV7-2
clone size: NA
J gene: TRBJ2-5
CDR3 length: 16
D gene: TRBD2
CDR3 DNA: TGTGCCAGCAGTTCTATAGCGGGAGGCTACCTAGGGACCCAGTACTTC
CDR3 protein: CASSSIAGGYLGTQYF

V gene: TRBV18
clone size: NA
J gene: TRBJ2-1
CDR3 length: 16
D gene: TRBD2
CDR3 DNA: TGTGCCAGCTCACCGCTCGGCGGGGGCTCCTACAATGAGCAGTTCTTC
CDR3 protein: CASSPLGGGSYNEQFF

V gene: TRBV6-1
clone size: NA
J gene: TRBJ2-1
CDR3 length: 18
D gene: TRBD2
CDR3 DNA: TGTGCCAGCAGTGAAGCGGGGGAGAGGGAGGGATACGACAATGAGCAGTTCTTC
CDR3 protein: CASSEAGEREGYDNEQFF

V gene: TRBV6-6
clone size: NA
J gene: TRBJ1-2
CDR3 length: 15
D gene: NA
CDR3 DNA: TGTGCCAGCAGTTACTGGGAAAACACTAACTATGGCTACACCTTC
CDR3 protein: CASSYWENTNYGYTF

V gene: TRBV2
clone size: NA
J gene: TRBJ2-5
CDR3 length: 15
D gene: TRBD1
CDR3 DNA: TGTGCCAGCAGTGACTTACAGGGGGTAGGAGAGACCCAGTACTTC
CDR3 protein: CASSDLQGVGETQYF

V gene: TRBV29-1
clone size: NA
J gene: TRBJ2-7
CDR3 length: 11
D gene: NA
CDR3 DNA: TGCAGCGCTCTTAGGTCAAGCGAGCAGTACTTC
CDR3 protein: CSALRSSEQYF

V gene: TRBV19
clone size: NA
J gene: TRBJ2-6
CDR3 length: 14
D gene: NA
CDR3 DNA: TGTGCCAGTAGTATCACCTCTGGGGCCAACGTCCTGACTTTC
CDR3 protein: CASSITSGANVLTF

V gene: TRBV10-2
clone size: NA
J gene: TRBJ2-1
CDR3 length: 16
D gene: TRBD2
CDR3 DNA: TGCGCCAGCAGCGACCATCCTAGCGGGAGTTTCACTGAGCAGTTCTTC
CDR3 protein: CASSDHPSGSFTEQFF

V gene: TRBV5-6
clone size: NA
J gene: TRBJ2-1
CDR3 length: 14
D gene: NA
CDR3 DNA: TGTGCCAGCAGCTTGACAGGGAACTACAATGAGCAGTTCTTC
CDR3 protein: CASSLTGNYNEQFF

V gene: TRBV4-2
clone size: NA
J gene: TRBJ2-5
CDR3 length: 16
D gene: TRBD1
CDR3 DNA: TGTGCCAGCAGCCAATTCTCCGGGACAGTCCAAGAGACCCAGTACTTC
CDR3 protein: CASSQFSGTVQETQYF

V gene: TRBV29-1
clone size: NA
J gene: TRBJ2-1
CDR3 length: 12
D gene: NA
CDR3 DNA: TGCAGCGTGTGGACACCCTACAATGAGCAGTTCTTC
CDR3 protein: CSVWTPYNEQFF

V gene: TRBV30
clone size: few
J gene: TRBJ1-2
CDR3 length: 14
D gene: NA
CDR3 DNA: TGTGCCTGGAGTGTACGGGAGGGAACCCATGGCTACACCTTC
CDR3 protein: CAWSVREGTHGYTF

V gene: TRBV28
clone size: NA
J gene: TRBJ1-5
CDR3 length: 14
D gene: TRBD1
CDR3 DNA: TGTGCCAGCAGCTTCGGGGACAGGGACCAGCCCCAGCATTTT
CDR3 protein: CASSFGDRDQPQHF

V gene: TRBV10-3
clone size: NA
J gene: TRBJ1-3
CDR3 length: 11
D gene: NA
CDR3 DNA: TGTGCCATCCTCTCTGGAAACACCATATATTTT
CDR3 protein: CAILSGNTIYF

V gene: TRBV5-4
clone size: NA
J gene: TRBJ2-7
CDR3 length: 11
D gene: NA
CDR3 DNA: TGTGCCAGCAGCCTAGGGTACGAGCAGTACTTC
CDR3 protein: CASSLGYEQYF

V gene: TRBV4-3
clone size: once
J gene: TRBJ2-7
CDR3 length: 14
D gene: NA
CDR3 DNA: TGCGCCAGCAGCCAAGTGGGTGACCACTACGAGCAGTACTTC
CDR3 protein: CASSQVGDHYEQYF

V gene: TRBV28
clone size: NA
J gene: TRBJ2-5
CDR3 length: 13
D gene: TRBD1
CDR3 DNA: TGTGCCAGCAGTCAGGGGGCTCAAGAGACCCAGTACTTC
CDR3 protein: CASSQGAQETQYF

V gene: TRBV9
clone size: NA
J gene: TRBJ2-5
CDR3 length: 15
D gene: TRBD1
CDR3 DNA: TGTGCCAGCAGTCGGGGGCAGGGGGCATCAGAGACCCAGTACTTC
CDR3 protein: CASSRGQGASETQYF

V gene: TRBV5-4
clone size: NA
J gene: TRBJ1-1
CDR3 length: 16
D gene: NA
CDR3 DNA: TGTGCCAGCAGCTTGGGTCAGGGGAGGGGAGTCACTGAAGCTTTCTTT
CDR3 protein: CASSLGQGRGVTEAFF

V gene: TRBV15
clone size: NA
J gene: TRBJ2-5
CDR3 length: 13
D gene: NA
CDR3 DNA: TGTGCCACCAGCAAGAGGGGACAAGAGACCCAGTACTTC
CDR3 protein: CATSKRGQETQYF

V gene: TRBV28
clone size: NA
J gene: TRBJ1-1
CDR3 length: 11
D gene: NA
CDR3 DNA: TGTGCCAGCAGTCCTCGCGGACGAGCTTTCTTT
CDR3 protein: CASSPRGRAFF

V gene: TRBV6-6
clone size: NA
J gene: TRBJ2-7
CDR3 length: 15
D gene: TRBD1
CDR3 DNA: TGTGCCAGCAGTGCGCGGGACAGGGTCTCCTACGAGCAGTACTTC
CDR3 protein: CASSARDRVSYEQYF

V gene: TRBV10-1
clone size: many
J gene: TRBJ2-3
CDR3 length: 16
D gene: NA
CDR3 DNA: TGCGCCAGCAGTGAGACAATTGGGGAGAGCACAGATACGCAGTATTTT
CDR3 protein: CASSETIGESTDTQYF

V gene: TRBV10-3
clone size: NA
J gene: TRBJ2-7
CDR3 length: 14
D gene: NA
CDR3 DNA: TGTGCCACCCGCTTGACGGCGAACTCCTACGAGCAGTACTTC
CDR3 protein: CATRLTANSYEQYF

V gene: TRBV5-1
clone size: NA
J gene: TRBJ2-7
CDR3 length: 16
D gene: TRBD2
CDR3 DNA: TGCGCCAGCAGCTCTGGAGCGTTAGCGGGGACCTACGAGCAGTACTTC
CDR3 protein: CASSSGALAGTYEQYF

V gene: TRBV7-8
clone size: NA
J gene: TRBJ1-1
CDR3 length: 13
D gene: NA
CDR3 DNA: TGTGCCAGCAGCTCAAGTGGGGGGGTTGAAGCTTTCTTT
CDR3 protein: CASSSSGGVEAFF

V gene: TRBV5-4
clone size: NA
J gene: TRBJ2-5
CDR3 length: 14
D gene: TRBD1
CDR3 DNA: TGTGCCAGCAGCCCTATGACAGGGAAAGAGACCCAGTACTTC
CDR3 protein: CASSPMTGKETQYF

V gene: TRBV6-4
clone size: NA
J gene: TRBJ2-3
CDR3 length: 16
D gene: NA
CDR3 DNA: TGTGCCAGCAGCTTTACCAGAACACTAGCTACAGATACGCAGTATTTT
CDR3 protein: CASSFTRTLATDTQYF

V gene: TRBV25-1
clone size: NA
J gene: TRBJ1-2
CDR3 length: 14
D gene: NA
CDR3 DNA: TGTGCCAGCAGTGGGGTGGGGGCCGGCTATGGCTACACCTTC
CDR3 protein: CASSGVGAGYGYTF

V gene: TRBV14
clone size: once
J gene: TRBJ2-3
CDR3 length: 13
D gene: NA
CDR3 DNA: TGTGCCAGCAGCCAAGTGCCAAGTGATACGCAGTATTTT
CDR3 protein: CASSQVPSDTQYF